The 6 T cell receptor beta chains presented below share a single source sample, sequenced in a study. From the RT-PCR reads, TCRdb called clonotypes with MiXCR, one entry per CDR3 protein. There are more than 600,000 distinct CDR3 sequences in the sample; 14% occur only once, and 3.6% lies in the top ten. Sequencing was performed on memory CD4+ T cells from blood. The receptor source for this set is a female donor in good health, serving as a healthy control.

This clonotype occurred a few times. The chain links TRBV11-2 to TRBJ2-7; perhaps D is TRBD1 or TRBD2 (5 bases each). CDR1 SGHAT and CDR2 FQNNGV come from the germline V gene. The CDR3 is 15 amino acids. V was cut by 4 bases and J by 9 bases, with 22 bases left in between. CDR3 coding DNA: TGTGCCAGCAGCTCAAGTGACATCTCCCAGAGGGGGCAGTACTTC. Residues: CASSSSDISQRGQYF.

CDR3 bases: TGCAGTCCCAGAAAACAGCCCGGGGGGCCCCAGCATTTT. It is translated as CSPRKQPGGPQHF. The J gene is TRBJ1-5, the V gene TRBV20-1, with a possible D match to TRBD1 (5 bases). Trimming removed 8 bases from V and 9 bases from J, with 20 bases in between. The CDR3 extends over 13 amino acids. Germline lookup yields CDR1 DFQATT and CDR2 SNEGSKA (reference sequence).

The sample holds a few counts of this clonotype. This sequence joins TRBV12-3 or TRBV12-4 and TRBJ1-1; D is undetermined. The CDR3 totals 12 residues. Trimming removed 6 bases at V and 3 bases at J, with 8 bases between. CDR3 coding DNA: TGTGCCAGCAGCCCATCCCACACTGAAGCTTTCTTT. Protein product: CASSPSHTEAFF.

The chain employs TRBV9 and TRBJ2-7; D might be TRBD2 (6 bases). The germline CDR1 and CDR2 sequences are SGDLS and YYNGEE. The V and J ends lost 4 bases and 6 bases respectively, with 20 bases between them. The CDR3 is 15 residues long. The CDR3 spells CASSPTQGLPSEQYF. The CDR3 DNA reads TGTGCCAGCAGCCCCACCCAGGGACTCCCGAGCGAGCAGTACTTC.

At least ten counts were recorded for this clonotype. The chain has TRBV6-1 and TRBJ1-5; D is unclear. From germline, CDR1 is MNHNS and CDR2 SASEGT. The CDR3 extends over 14 amino acids. Trimming removed 5 bases at V and 0 bases at J, with 8 bases between. CDR3 sequence reads: CASSLALSNQPQHF. In nucleotides, the CDR3 is TGTGCCAGCAGTCTAGCCCTTAGCAATCAGCCCCAGCATTTT.

This sequence joins TRBV19 and TRBJ1-3, with D unresolved. The CDR3 is 15 residues long. Deletions cut 7 bases from V and 1 base from J, with 14 bases between. The germline V gene encodes CDR1 LNHDA and CDR2 SQIVND (reference sequence). CDR3 in amino acids: CASTEGFRSGNTIYF. As DNA, the CDR3 is TGTGCCAGTACGGAAGGCTTCCGTTCTGGAAACACCATATATTTT.